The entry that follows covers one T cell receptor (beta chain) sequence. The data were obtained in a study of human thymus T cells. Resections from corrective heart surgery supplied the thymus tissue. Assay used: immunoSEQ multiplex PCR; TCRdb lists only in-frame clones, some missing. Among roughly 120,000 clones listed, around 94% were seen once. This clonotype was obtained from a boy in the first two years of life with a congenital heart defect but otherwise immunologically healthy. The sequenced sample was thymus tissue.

The CDR3 DNA reads TGCGCCAGCAGCTTGGGGCCCAGGGGCCGGTGGAAGACCCAGTACTTC. It specifies CASSLGPRGRWKTQYF. The rearrangement joins TRBV5-1 to TRBJ2-5; weak D call: TRBD1 (6 bases). The CDR3 consists of 16 residues. V lost 0 bases to trimming and J lost 6 bases, with 18 bases between them. CDR1 SGHRS and CDR2 YFSETQ come from the germline V gene. The full variable domain, rest sourced from reference TRBV5-1 and TRBJ2-5, is KAGVTQTPRYLIKTRGQQVTLSCSPISGHRSVSWYQQTPGQGLQFLFEYFSETQRNKGNFPGRFSGRQFSNSRSEMNVSTLELGDSALYLCASSLGPRGRWKTQYFGPGTRLLVL.